This T cell receptor beta chain was recorded in a study of patients and donors after allogeneic stem cell transplantation. This clonotype occurred a few times. This CDR3 comprises 13 residues. Germline V gene data show CDR1 as SGHTA and CDR2 as FQGNSA. The V gene lost 5 bases and the J gene lost 5 bases, with 10 bases spanning the gap. TCRdb re-called the RT-PCR reads through MiXCR, storing one row per CDR3 protein. Of about 90,000 distinct CDR3 sequences listed, around 49% are singletons. The receptor's source is a human donor who was either an allogeneic HSCT recipient or a stem cell or donor lymphocyte infusion donor (not recorded which). It is not recorded whose cells these are; they may come from a transplant donor. V gene TRBV7-2 combines with J gene TRBJ1-5, with D uncertain. The sequenced material came from blood, either unsorted or a sorted T cell fraction (not recorded which). The CDR3 loop is CASSLNIYQPQHF. CDR3 DNA sequence: TGTGCCAGCAGCCTGAACATTTATCAGCCCCAGCATTTT. The full variable domain, in which reference TRBV7-2 and TRBJ1-5 provide the parts outside the CDR3, is GAGVSQSPSNKVTEKGKDVELRCDPISGHTALYWYRQSLGQGLEFLIYFQGNSAPDKSGLPSDRFSAERTGGSVSTLTIQRTQQEDSAVYLCASSLNIYQPQHFGDGTRLSIL.